This T cell receptor beta chain was documented in a study of T cells in severe cutaneous drug reactions. Study-wide results and limits: All seven CBZ-SJS/TEN blister samples shared a public TCRbeta CDR3 at mean roughly 14%. In carbamazepine-induced Stevens-Johnson syndrome or toxic epidermal necrolysis, TRBV12-4 averaged around 29% in blister cells and about 5.1% in PBMC.

This clonotype is labeled medium-sized based on frequency. The antigen is unknown. This CDR3 has 12 residues. Germline assignment: CDR1 MDHEN and CDR2 SYDVKM. TCR subtype-specific primers in iRepertoire multiplex PCR prepared libraries for bulk and single-cell sequencing. TCRdb reprocessed the multiplex PCR reads and keeps a single row for each CDR3 protein, giving no DNA. The sample includes some 2,800 distinct CDR3 sequences. The donors had carbamazepine-induced Stevens-Johnson syndrome or toxic epidermal necrolysis. The sample taken for sequencing was cells from a skin blister. This receptor was taken from a human donor with toxic epidermal necrolysis, a severe cutaneous drug reaction. The gene calls are TRBV28 and TRBJ2-3. The CDR3: CASSFGSDTQYF. The full variable domain, its missing parts supplied by reference TRBV28 and TRBJ2-3, is DVKVTQSSRYLVKRTGEKVFLECVQDMDHENMFWYRQDPGLGLRLIYFSYDVKMKEKGDIPEGYSVSREKKERFSLILESASTNQTSMYLCASSFGSDTQYFGPGTRLTVL.